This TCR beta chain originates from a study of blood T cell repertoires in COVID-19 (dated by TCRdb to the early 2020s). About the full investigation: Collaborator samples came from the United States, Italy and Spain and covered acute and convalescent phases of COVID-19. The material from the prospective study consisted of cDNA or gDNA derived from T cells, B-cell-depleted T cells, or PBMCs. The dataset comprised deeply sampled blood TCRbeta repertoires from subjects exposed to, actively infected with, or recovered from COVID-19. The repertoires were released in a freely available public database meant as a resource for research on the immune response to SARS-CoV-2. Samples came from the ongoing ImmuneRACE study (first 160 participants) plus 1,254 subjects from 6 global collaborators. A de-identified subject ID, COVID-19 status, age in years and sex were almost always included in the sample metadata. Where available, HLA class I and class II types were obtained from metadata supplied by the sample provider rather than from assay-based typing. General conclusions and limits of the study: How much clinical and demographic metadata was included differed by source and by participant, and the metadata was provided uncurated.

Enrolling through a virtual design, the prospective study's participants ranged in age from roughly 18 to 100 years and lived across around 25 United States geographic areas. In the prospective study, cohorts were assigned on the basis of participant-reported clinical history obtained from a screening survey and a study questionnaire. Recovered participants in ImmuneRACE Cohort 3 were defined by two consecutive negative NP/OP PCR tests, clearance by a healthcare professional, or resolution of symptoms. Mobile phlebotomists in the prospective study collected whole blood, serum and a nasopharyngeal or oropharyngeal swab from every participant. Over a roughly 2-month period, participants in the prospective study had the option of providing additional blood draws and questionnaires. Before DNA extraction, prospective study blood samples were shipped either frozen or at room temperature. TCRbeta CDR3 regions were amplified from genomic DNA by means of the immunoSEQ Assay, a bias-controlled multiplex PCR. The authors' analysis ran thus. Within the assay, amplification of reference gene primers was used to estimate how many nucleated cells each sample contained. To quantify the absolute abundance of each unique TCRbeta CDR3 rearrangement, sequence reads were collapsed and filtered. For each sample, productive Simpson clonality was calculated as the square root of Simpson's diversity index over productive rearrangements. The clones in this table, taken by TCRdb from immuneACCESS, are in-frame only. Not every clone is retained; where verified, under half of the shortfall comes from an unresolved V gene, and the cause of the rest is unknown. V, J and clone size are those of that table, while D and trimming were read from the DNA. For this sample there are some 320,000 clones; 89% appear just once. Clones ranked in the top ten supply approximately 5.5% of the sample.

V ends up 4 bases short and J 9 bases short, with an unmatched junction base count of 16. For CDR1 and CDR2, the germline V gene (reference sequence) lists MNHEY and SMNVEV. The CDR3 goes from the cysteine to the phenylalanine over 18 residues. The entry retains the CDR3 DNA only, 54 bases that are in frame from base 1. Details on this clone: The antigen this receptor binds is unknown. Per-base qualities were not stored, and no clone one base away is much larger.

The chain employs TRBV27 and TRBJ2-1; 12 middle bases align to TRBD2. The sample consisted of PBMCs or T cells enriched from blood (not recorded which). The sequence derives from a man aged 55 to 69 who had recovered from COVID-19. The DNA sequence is TGTGCCAGCAGTTCCTTCCTAGCGGGAGGGCCGGCCCAGAGTGAGCAGTTCTTC. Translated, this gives CASSSFLAGGPAQSEQFF.